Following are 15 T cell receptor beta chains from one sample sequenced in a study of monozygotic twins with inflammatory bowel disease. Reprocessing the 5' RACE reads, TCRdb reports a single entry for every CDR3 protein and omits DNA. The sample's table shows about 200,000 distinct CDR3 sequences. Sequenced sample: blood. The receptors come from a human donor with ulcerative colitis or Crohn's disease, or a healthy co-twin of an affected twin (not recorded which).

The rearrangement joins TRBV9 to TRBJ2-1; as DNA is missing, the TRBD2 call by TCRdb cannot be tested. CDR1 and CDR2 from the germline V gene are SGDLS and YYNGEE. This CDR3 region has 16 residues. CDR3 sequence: CASSVAGTSGSNEQFF. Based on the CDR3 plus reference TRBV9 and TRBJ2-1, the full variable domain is DSGVTQTPKHLITATGQRVTLRCSPRSGDLSVYWYQQSLDQGLQFLIQYYNGEERAKGNILERFSAQQFPDLHSELNLSSLELGDSALYFCASSVAGTSGSNEQFFGPGTRLTVL.

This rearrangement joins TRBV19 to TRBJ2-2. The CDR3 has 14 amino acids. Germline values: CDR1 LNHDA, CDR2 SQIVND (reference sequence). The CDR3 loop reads CASSMGRDTGELFF.

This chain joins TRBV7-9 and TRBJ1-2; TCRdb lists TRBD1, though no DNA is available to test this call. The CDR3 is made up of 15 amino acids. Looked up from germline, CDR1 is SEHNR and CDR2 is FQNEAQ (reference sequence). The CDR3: CASSLAGQGASGYTF.

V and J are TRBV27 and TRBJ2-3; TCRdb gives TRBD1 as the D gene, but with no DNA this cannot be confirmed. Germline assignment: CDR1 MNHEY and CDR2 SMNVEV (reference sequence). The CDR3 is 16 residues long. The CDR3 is CASSLGPRTGRDTQYF.

Here the CDR3 reads CASSFGRTYNEQFF. V is TRBV11-2 and J is TRBJ2-1. CDR3 size: 14 residues. CDR1 SGHAT and CDR2 FQNNGV come from the germline V gene.

CDR3 sequence reads: CSAPRWERSYTF. This sequence joins TRBV20-1 and TRBJ1-2; the D call of TRBD1 rests on TCRdb alone, since no DNA is present to check it. CDR1 DFQATT and CDR2 SNEGSKA come from the germline V gene (reference sequence). The CDR3 has 12 residues.

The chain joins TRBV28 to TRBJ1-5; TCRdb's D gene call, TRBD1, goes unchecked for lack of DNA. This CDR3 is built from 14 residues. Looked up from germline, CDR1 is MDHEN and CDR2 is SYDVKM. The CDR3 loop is CASSLTAPTQPQHF.

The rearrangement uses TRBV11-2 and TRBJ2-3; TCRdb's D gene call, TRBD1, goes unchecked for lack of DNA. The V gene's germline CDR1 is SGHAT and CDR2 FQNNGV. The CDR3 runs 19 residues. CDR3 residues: CASSFLTPIARGGTDTQYF.

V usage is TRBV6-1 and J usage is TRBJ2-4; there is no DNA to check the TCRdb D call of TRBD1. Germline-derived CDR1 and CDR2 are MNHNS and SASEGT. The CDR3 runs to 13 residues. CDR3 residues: CATGDLAKNIQYF.

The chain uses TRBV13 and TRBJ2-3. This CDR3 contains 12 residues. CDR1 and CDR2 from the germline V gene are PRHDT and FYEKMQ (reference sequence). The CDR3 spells CASSFAWDTEYF.

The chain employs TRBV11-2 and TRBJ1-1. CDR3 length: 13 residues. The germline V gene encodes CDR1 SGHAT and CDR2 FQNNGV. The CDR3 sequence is CASSLSSNTEAFF. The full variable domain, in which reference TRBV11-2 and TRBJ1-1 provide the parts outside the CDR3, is EAGVAQSPRYKIIEKRQSVAFWCNPISGHATLYWYQQILGQGPKLLIQFQNNGVVDDSQLPKDRFSAERLKGVDSTLKIQPAKLEDSAVYLCASSLSSNTEAFFGQGTRLTVV.

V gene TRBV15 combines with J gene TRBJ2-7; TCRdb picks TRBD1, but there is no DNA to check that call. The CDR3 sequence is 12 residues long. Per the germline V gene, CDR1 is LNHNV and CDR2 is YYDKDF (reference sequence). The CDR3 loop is CATSSPPGQPYF. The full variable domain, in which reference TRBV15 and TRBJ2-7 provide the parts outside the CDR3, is DAMVIQNPRYQVTQFGKPVTLSCSQTLNHNVMYWYQQKSSQAPKLLFHYYDKDFNNEADTPDNFQSRRPNTSFCFLDIRSPGLGDTAMYLCATSSPPGQPYFGPGTRLTVT.

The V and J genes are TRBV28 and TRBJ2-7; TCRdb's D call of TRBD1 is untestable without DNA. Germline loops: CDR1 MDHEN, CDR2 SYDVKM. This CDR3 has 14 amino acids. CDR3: CASSRGGLTYEQYF.

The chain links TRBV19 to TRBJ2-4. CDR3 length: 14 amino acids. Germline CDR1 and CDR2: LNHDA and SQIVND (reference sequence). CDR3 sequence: CASLSSLAKNIQYF.

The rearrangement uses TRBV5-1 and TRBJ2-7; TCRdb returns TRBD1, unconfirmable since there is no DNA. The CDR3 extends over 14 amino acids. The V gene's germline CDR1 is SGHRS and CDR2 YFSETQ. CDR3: CASSLGGQGDEQYF.